This T cell receptor beta chain was profiled in a study of pediatric ulcerative colitis. Comments on this clone: Its antigen is still unknown.

Notes on the study in general: Compared with controls, ulcerative colitis showed greater blood-rectum clone sharing.

Germline CDR1 reads SEHNR; CDR2 reads FQNEAQ (reference sequence). The germline V and J ends were trimmed by 2 bases and 11 bases, with 9 bases remaining between them. CDR3 size: 11 residues. Sequenced by immunoSEQ multiplex PCR; TCRdb stores in-frame clones only, minus some. The repertoire holds 25,000 to 35,000 clones, with roughly four fifths as singletons. This receptor was taken from a boy aged 10-17 years with severe ulcerative colitis. The material sequenced was blood. The genes are TRBV7-9 and TRBJ1-1, with no clear D. The CDR3 here is CASSLFPTAFF. DNA for the CDR3: TGTGCCAGCAGCTTATTCCCGACGGCTTTCTTT.